Listed below are T cell receptor beta chains from one sample, sequenced in a study of blood T cell repertoires in COVID-19. Data came from immunoSEQ multiplex PCR; TCRdb stores just in-frame clones and leaves some out. The table lists tens of thousands of clones, about 81% of them singletons, with about 9.1% in the top ten. What was sequenced was peripheral blood. These receptors were collected from a human donor in a cohort sampled during active COVID-19. Both conserved end residues are part of each CDR3. Each record gives: V gene, J gene, CDR3 length, D gene, clone size, CDR3 DNA, CDR3 protein. A D gene is named only where the DNA matches it firmly. Size tells how often a clone was seen (once, few, many) or the class of an expanded clone, and some rows leave it out.

V: TRBV18; J: TRBJ1-2; length: 13; D: NA; size: many; DNA: TGTGCCAGCTCAGCCTCGACAGGTTATGGCTACACCTTC; CDR3: CASSASTGYGYTF
V: TRBV15; J: TRBJ2-7; length: 14; D: NA; size: NA; DNA: TGTGCCACCAGCCGGGGGACAGCCCTGGGGGAGCAGTACTTC; CDR3: CATSRGTALGEQYF
V: TRBV6-5; J: TRBJ1-2; length: 14; D: TRBD1; size: NA; DNA: TGTGCCAGCAGTTCCAACAGGGGGGGCTATGGCTACACCTTC; CDR3: CASSSNRGGYGYTF
V: TRBV28; J: TRBJ1-4; length: 18; D: NA; size: few; DNA: TGTGCCAGCAGTTGGAACTGGGGGGAGGTCAACCATAATGAAAAACTGTTTTTT; CDR3: CASSWNWGEVNHNEKLFF
V: TRBV5-1; J: TRBJ2-3; length: 14; D: NA; size: NA; DNA: TGCGCCAGCAGCTTTAGCGGCAGCACAGATACGCAGTATTTT; CDR3: CASSFSGSTDTQYF
V: TRBV2; J: TRBJ2-3; length: 17; D: TRBD2; size: NA; DNA: TGTGCCAGCAGTGCATCTGCGGGAGGGGTAAGCACAGATACGCAGTATTTT; CDR3: CASSASAGGVSTDTQYF
V: TRBV2; J: TRBJ2-1; length: 13; D: TRBD2; size: NA; DNA: TGTGCCAGCAGTGGGCGAAGCGGGAACGAGCAGTTCTTC; CDR3: CASSGRSGNEQFF
V: TRBV3-1/TRBV3-2; J: TRBJ2-7; length: 14; D: TRBD2; size: NA; DNA: TGTGCCAGCAGCCTAGCGGGTACCTCCTACGAGCAGTACTTC; CDR3: CASSLAGTSYEQYF
V: TRBV11-2; J: TRBJ1-2; length: 13; D: NA; size: NA; DNA: TGTGCCAGCAGTTTCAACCAGGGAGGTGGCTACACCTTC; CDR3: CASSFNQGGGYTF
V: TRBV27; J: TRBJ1-1; length: 15; D: TRBD1; size: NA; DNA: TGTGCCAGCAGTTTGCGAACAGGGGTGAACACTGAAGCTTTCTTT; CDR3: CASSLRTGVNTEAFF
V: TRBV4-1; J: TRBJ1-5; length: 16; D: NA; size: NA; DNA: TGCGCCAGCAGCCAAGGCCAGGGGAAGGAAAGACAGCCCCAGCATTTT; CDR3: CASSQGQGKERQPQHF
V: TRBV24-1; J: TRBJ2-2; length: 15; D: NA; size: NA; DNA: TGTGCCACCAGTCCAGGGTCACCTTACACCGGGGAGCTGTTTTTT; CDR3: CATSPGSPYTGELFF
V: TRBV4-1; J: TRBJ1-5; length: 14; D: NA; size: NA; DNA: TGCGCCAGCAGCCTGGTGGGAGGGGATCAGCCCCAGCATTTT; CDR3: CASSLVGGDQPQHF
V: TRBV30; J: TRBJ1-1; length: 13; D: NA; size: NA; DNA: TGTGCCTGGAAAAGGTCTGACTTCACGGAAGCTTTCTTT; CDR3: CAWKRSDFTEAFF
V: TRBV27; J: TRBJ1-2; length: 15; D: NA; size: NA; DNA: TGTGCCAGCAGTTTAGGGGGGGAGGGCAGCTATGGCTACACCTTC; CDR3: CASSLGGEGSYGYTF
V: TRBV19; J: TRBJ2-3; length: 17; D: TRBD2; size: NA; DNA: TGTGCCAGTAGTATTGGCCCTAGCGGGAGACTCACAGATACGCAGTATTTT; CDR3: CASSIGPSGRLTDTQYF
V: TRBV28; J: TRBJ1-2; length: 11; D: NA; size: once; DNA: TGTGCCAGCAGTCCGGGCTATGGCTACACCTTC; CDR3: CASSPGYGYTF
V: TRBV4-2; J: TRBJ1-6; length: 17; D: NA; size: NA; DNA: TGTGCCAGCAGCCTAGACCAAGGACGGGGGGCGGTCTTCCCCCTCCACTTT; CDR3: CASSLDQGRGAVFPLHF
V: TRBV18; J: TRBJ1-1; length: 16; D: NA; size: NA; DNA: TGTGCCAGCTCACTCAGACAGGTTATCATGAACACTGAAGCTTTCTTT; CDR3: CASSLRQVIMNTEAFF
V: TRBV4-2; J: TRBJ2-2; length: 16; D: TRBD1; size: NA; DNA: TGTGCCAGCAGCCAAGAAGGGCAGGGGGCCGGTGGGGAGCTGTTTTTT; CDR3: CASSQEGQGAGGELFF
V: TRBV7-8; J: TRBJ2-4; length: 14; D: TRBD2; size: NA; DNA: TGTGCCAGCAGCTTAGTCACTAGCGGGAGCATTCAGTACTTC; CDR3: CASSLVTSGSIQYF
V: TRBV7-9; J: TRBJ2-3; length: 16; D: TRBD1; size: once; DNA: TGTGCCAGCAGCCCCCCGGGACAGGAACTTACGGATACGCAGTATTTT; CDR3: CASSPPGQELTDTQYF
V: TRBV6-1; J: TRBJ1-1; length: 13; D: NA; size: NA; DNA: TGTGCCAGCAGGGAAGTAGGCGCGGGTGAAGCTTTCTTT; CDR3: CASREVGAGEAFF
V: TRBV28; J: TRBJ2-4; length: 18; D: NA; size: NA; DNA: TGTGCCAGCAGTTTATTGGGTTTTTCCCAGGGAGCCAAAAACATTCAGTACTTC; CDR3: CASSLLGFSQGAKNIQYF
V: TRBV2; J: TRBJ2-2; length: 17; D: TRBD1; size: NA; DNA: TGTGCCAGTGGGGACAGGGGGCGTATTGCGTCGTACGGGGAGCTGTTTTTT; CDR3: CASGDRGRIASYGELFF
V: TRBV18; J: TRBJ2-7; length: 15; D: TRBD2; size: NA; DNA: TGTGCCAGCTCACCTGCCGGGGCTAGCGGGTACGAGCAGTACTTC; CDR3: CASSPAGASGYEQYF
V: TRBV15; J: TRBJ1-2; length: 14; D: NA; size: few; DNA: TGTGCCACCAGCAGAGATCTAGGAGAGGGGGTGCGGACCTTC; CDR3: CATSRDLGEGVRTF
V: TRBV24-1; J: TRBJ2-3; length: 14; D: TRBD1; size: NA; DNA: TGTGCCACCAGTCAGACAGGGTACACAGATACGCAGTATTTT; CDR3: CATSQTGYTDTQYF
V: TRBV6-2/TRBV6-3; J: TRBJ2-7; length: 13; D: TRBD2; size: NA; DNA: TGTGCCAGCAGTTGGGGAGGGCCTAACGAGCAGTACTTC; CDR3: CASSWGGPNEQYF
V: TRBV7-8; J: TRBJ2-7; length: 17; D: NA; size: NA; DNA: TGTGCCAGCAGCTTAGAAGGTGGGACATCATCACACTACGAGCAGTACTTC; CDR3: CASSLEGGTSSHYEQYF
V: TRBV10-2; J: TRBJ2-3; length: 15; D: TRBD2; size: NA; DNA: TGCGCCAGCAGTGAGCCGGGACTAGTAAGAGATACGCAGTATTTT; CDR3: CASSEPGLVRDTQYF
V: TRBV24-1; J: TRBJ1-5; length: 16; D: NA; size: NA; DNA: TGTGCCACCAGTGATTCCCGGGGGGGCAGCAATCAGCCCCAGCATTTT; CDR3: CATSDSRGGSNQPQHF
V: TRBV7-9; J: TRBJ2-2; length: 14; D: TRBD1; size: NA; DNA: TGTGCCAGCAGCCCGGGGACAGTCCCCGGGGAGCTGTTTTTT; CDR3: CASSPGTVPGELFF
V: TRBV6-6; J: TRBJ2-7; length: 19; D: NA; size: NA; DNA: TGTGCCAGCAGTCGTGAGCGGCCCGGAGGGTCGCGGAGCTCCTACGAGCAGTACTTC; CDR3: CASSRERPGGSRSSYEQYF
V: TRBV30; J: TRBJ2-3; length: 15; D: NA; size: few; DNA: TGTGCCGGGGAGACCACAGGGAAACGGACAGATACGCAGTATTTT; CDR3: CAGETTGKRTDTQYF